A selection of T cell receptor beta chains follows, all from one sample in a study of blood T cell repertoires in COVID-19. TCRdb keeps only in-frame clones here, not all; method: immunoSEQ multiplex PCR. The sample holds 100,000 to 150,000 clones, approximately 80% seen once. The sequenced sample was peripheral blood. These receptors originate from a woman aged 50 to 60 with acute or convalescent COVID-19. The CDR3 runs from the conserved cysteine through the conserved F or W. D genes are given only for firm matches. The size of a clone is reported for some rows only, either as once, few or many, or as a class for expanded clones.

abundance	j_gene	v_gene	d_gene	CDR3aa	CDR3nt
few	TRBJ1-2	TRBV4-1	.	CASSQVRDYGYTF	TGCGCCAGCAGCCAAGTACGGGACTATGGCTACACCTTC
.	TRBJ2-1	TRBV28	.	CASSQGSGLYNEQFF	TGTGCCAGCTCTCAAGGGTCAGGGCTCTACAATGAGCAGTTCTTC
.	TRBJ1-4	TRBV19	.	CASSTGEKLFF	TGTGCCAGTAGTACAGGGGAGAAACTGTTTTTT
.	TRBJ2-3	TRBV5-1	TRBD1	CASSFGQEPDTQYF	TGCGCCAGCAGCTTTGGACAGGAGCCAGATACGCAGTATTTT
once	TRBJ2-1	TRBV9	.	CASGGGGGGNEQFF	TGTGCCAGCGGGGGGGGCGGGGGCGGCAATGAGCAGTTCTTC
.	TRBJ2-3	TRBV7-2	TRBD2	CASSPGLAGAGTDTQYF	TGTGCCAGCAGCCCCGGGCTAGCGGGGGCCGGCACAGATACGCAGTATTTT
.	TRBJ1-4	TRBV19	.	CASSIYEEKLFF	TGTGCCAGTAGTATTTACGAGGAAAAACTGTTTTTT
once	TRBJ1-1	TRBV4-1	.	CASSQDPGNTEAFF	TGCGCCAGCAGCCAAGATCCAGGGAACACTGAAGCTTTCTTT
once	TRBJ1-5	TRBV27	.	CASSPRSLTSNQPQHF	TGTGCCAGCAGTCCCAGATCCTTAACTAGCAATCAGCCCCAGCATTTT
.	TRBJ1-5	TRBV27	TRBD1	CASGDRAKGNQPQHF	TGTGCCAGTGGGGACAGGGCCAAGGGCAATCAGCCCCAGCATTTT
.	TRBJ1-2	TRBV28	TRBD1	CASSFVTGGSNYGYTF	TGTGCCAGCAGTTTCGTGACAGGGGGCTCTAACTATGGCTACACCTTC
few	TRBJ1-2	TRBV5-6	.	CASSLGQVGANYGYTF	TGTGCCAGCAGCTTGGGGCAGGTCGGGGCTAACTATGGCTACACCTTC
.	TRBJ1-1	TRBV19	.	CASSILNRDNTEAFF	TGTGCCAGTAGTATACTTAACAGGGATAATACTGAAGCTTTCTTT
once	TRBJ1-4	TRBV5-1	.	CASSLVWDSTGREKLFF	TGCGCCAGCAGTTTGGTGTGGGACTCTACTGGACGTGAAAAACTGTTTTTT
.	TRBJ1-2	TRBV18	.	CASSPPQGIIYGYTF	TGTGCCAGCTCACCCCCCCAGGGGATAATCTATGGCTACACCTTC
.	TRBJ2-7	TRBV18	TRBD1	CASSPRPGQSSYEQYF	TGTGCCAGCTCACCAAGACCGGGACAGAGCTCCTACGAGCAGTACTTC
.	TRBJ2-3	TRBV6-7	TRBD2	CASTATELAGVPSTDTQYF	TGTGCCAGCACCGCCACGGAACTAGCGGGGGTCCCAAGCACAGATACGCAGTATTTT
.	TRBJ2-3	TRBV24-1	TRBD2	CATSDSYSGVTDTQYF	TGTGCCACCAGTGATTCGTATAGCGGGGTAACAGATACGCAGTATTTT
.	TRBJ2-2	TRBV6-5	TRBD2	CASTSGLYLTGELFF	TGTGCCAGCACTTCGGGACTATATCTCACCGGGGAGCTGTTTTTT
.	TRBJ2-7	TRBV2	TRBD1	CASSPKNPEGASYEQYF	TGTGCCAGCAGTCCTAAGAATCCTGAGGGGGCCTCCTACGAGCAGTACTTC
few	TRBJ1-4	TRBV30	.	CAWNRVLSGEKLFF	TGTGCCTGGAACAGGGTGTTGAGTGGTGAAAAACTGTTTTTT
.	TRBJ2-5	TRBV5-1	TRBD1	CASSLRGGMETQYF	TGCGCCAGCAGCTTGAGAGGGGGCATGGAGACCCAGTACTTC
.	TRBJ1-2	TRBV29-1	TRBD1	CSVPEGANGGYTF	TGCAGCGTCCCTGAGGGGGCAAACGGTGGCTACACCTTC
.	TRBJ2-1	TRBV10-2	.	CASSESTPGTLLINEQFF	TGCGCCAGCAGTGAGTCAACCCCTGGGACACTGCTAATCAATGAGCAGTTCTTC
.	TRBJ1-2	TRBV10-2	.	CASSEQGGYGYTF	TGCGCCAGCAGTGAGCAGGGTGGTTATGGCTACACCTTC
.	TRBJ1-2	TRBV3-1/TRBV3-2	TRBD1	CASSRGTGANYGYTF	TGTGCCAGCAGCCGGGGGACAGGGGCTAACTATGGCTACACCTTC
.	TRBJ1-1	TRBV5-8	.	CASSFGGTEAFF	TGTGCCAGCAGCTTCGGGGGCACTGAAGCTTTCTTT
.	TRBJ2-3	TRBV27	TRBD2	CASKTIGLAGSTDTQYF	TGTGCCAGCAAAACTATAGGACTAGCGGGATCCACAGATACGCAGTATTTT
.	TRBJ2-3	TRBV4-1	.	CASSQAGERTDTQYF	TGCGCCAGCAGCCAAGCGGGGGAGCGGACAGATACGCAGTATTTT
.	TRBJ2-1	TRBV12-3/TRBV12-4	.	CASLATDNEQFF	TGTGCCAGCCTAGCAACGGACAATGAGCAGTTCTTC
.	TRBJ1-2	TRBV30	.	CAWRGLTNYGYTF	TGTGCCTGGAGGGGACTTACTAACTATGGCTACACCTTC
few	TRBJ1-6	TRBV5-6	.	CASSLGPPGYNSPLHF	TGTGCCAGCAGCTTGGGACCGCCGGGCTATAATTCACCCCTCCACTTT
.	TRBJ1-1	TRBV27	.	CASSFLSGNTEAFF	TGTGCCAGCAGTTTTCTCAGCGGGAACACTGAAGCTTTCTTT
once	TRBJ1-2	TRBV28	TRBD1	CASSPGQRNYGYTF	TGTGCCAGCAGTCCGGGACAGCGAAACTATGGCTACACCTTC
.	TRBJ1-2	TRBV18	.	CASSEGTLGYTF	TGTGCCAGCTCAGAGGGGACTCTCGGCTACACCTTC
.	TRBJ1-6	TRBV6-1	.	CASSDIRPSPLHF	TGTGCCAGCAGTGACATCAGGCCCTCACCCCTCCACTTT
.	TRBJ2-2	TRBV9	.	CASTHPAGINTGELFF	TGTGCCAGCACCCATCCGGCGGGAATAAACACCGGGGAGCTGTTTTTT
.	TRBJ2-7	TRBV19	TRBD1	CASRGQETYEQYF	TGTGCCAGCCGCGGACAGGAAACCTACGAGCAGTACTTC
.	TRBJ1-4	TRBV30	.	CACKTQLPNEKLFF	TGTGCCTGTAAGACACAACTCCCTAATGAAAAACTGTTTTTT
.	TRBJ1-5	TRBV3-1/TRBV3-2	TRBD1	CASSQGTGGNQPQHF	TGTGCCAGCAGTCAAGGGACAGGGGGCAATCAGCCCCAGCATTTT
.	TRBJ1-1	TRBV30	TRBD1	CAWSTQGRTEAFF	TGTGCCTGGAGTACACAGGGGAGGACTGAAGCTTTCTTT
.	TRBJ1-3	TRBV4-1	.	CASSQNAGRNSGNTIYF	TGCGCCAGCAGCCAAAACGCGGGACGGAACTCTGGAAACACCATATATTTT
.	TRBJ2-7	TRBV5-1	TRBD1	CASSPPGQGVYEQYF	TGCGCCAGCAGCCCGCCGGGACAGGGGGTATACGAGCAGTACTTC
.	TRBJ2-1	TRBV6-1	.	CASSEGYQVYNEQFF	TGTGCCAGCAGTGAAGGGTACCAGGTCTACAATGAGCAGTTCTTC
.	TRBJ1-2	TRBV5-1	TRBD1	CASSFLVGQGLGGYTF	TGCGCCAGCAGCTTTCTGGTTGGACAGGGATTGGGTGGCTACACCTTC
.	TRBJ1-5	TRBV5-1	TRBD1	CASSLGTTGVQPQHF	TGCGCCAGCAGCTTGGGAACGACAGGGGTTCAGCCCCAGCATTTT
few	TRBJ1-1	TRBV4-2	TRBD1	CASSQDTSGTGHEGAFF	TGTGCCAGCAGCCAAGATACCTCCGGGACAGGGCATGAAGGAGCTTTCTTT
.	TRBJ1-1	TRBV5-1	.	CASSLFDRPTEAFF	TGCGCCAGCAGCCTTTTCGACAGGCCCACTGAAGCTTTCTTT
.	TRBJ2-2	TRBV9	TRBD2	CASSVGGGRNTGELFF	TGTGCCAGCAGCGTAGGCGGGGGGCGGAACACCGGGGAGCTGTTTTTT
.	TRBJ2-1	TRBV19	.	CASSIDLVVSSSYNEQFF	TGTGCCAGTAGTATAGATTTGGTCGTGTCGAGCTCCTACAATGAGCAGTTCTTC
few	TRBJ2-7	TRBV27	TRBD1	CASSFWGTGYEQYF	TGTGCCAGCAGTTTCTGGGGGACAGGGTACGAGCAGTACTTC
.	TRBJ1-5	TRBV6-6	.	CASSSVSNQPQHF	TGTGCCAGCAGTTCAGTTAGCAATCAGCCCCAGCATTTT